A single sample is the source of the 25 T cell receptor beta chains below, sequenced in a study of control samples from healthy donors and cancer patients. The method was immunoSEQ multiplex PCR; TCRdb's version includes in-frame clones alone and lacks a portion of them. Here the sample spans 130,000 or so clones, over 75% being singletons. The sample was blood. Receptors were obtained from a man between 60 and 75 years old in good health.

The CDR3 region is CASSDSQGVAGELFF. DNA for the CDR3: TGTGCCAGCAGTGATAGTCAGGGAGTCGCCGGGGAGCTGTTTTTT. The J gene is TRBJ2-2, the V gene TRBV2; D tentatively fits TRBD1 or TRBD2 (5 bases each). The CDR3 runs 15 residues. The germline V gene has CDR1 SNHLY and CDR2 FYNNEI. Trimming shortened V by 3 bases and J by 6 bases, and 14 bases separated the two germline ends.

This clone was counted only a few times. The V gene is TRBV16, the J gene TRBJ1-2; TRBD1 aligns across 10 bases. The CDR3 sequence is 15 residues long. Trimming at V came to 2 bases and at J to 8 bases, leaving 8 bases not matched to a gene. Germline V CDR1 and CDR2: KGHSY, FQNENV. CDR3 nucleotide sequence: TGTGCCAGCAGCCAACTCCGGACAGGGGGTGGCGGCTACACCTTC. It is translated as CASSQLRTGGGGYTF. The full variable domain, in which reference TRBV16 and TRBJ1-2 provide the parts outside the CDR3, is GEEVAQTPKHLVRGEGQKAKLYCAPIKGHSYVFWYQQVLKNEFKFLISFQNENVFDETGMPKERFSAKCLPNSPCSLEIQATKLEDSAVYFCASSQLRTGGGGYTFGSGTRLTVV.

The chain has TRBV24-1 and TRBJ1-5, with a possible D match to TRBD1 (5 bases). V lost 9 bases, J lost 3 bases, and 20 bases lay in between. From germline, CDR1 is KGHDR and CDR2 SFDVKD. This CDR3 has 16 residues. The CDR3 sequence: CATPGTEQPNNQPQHF. CDR3 sequence (DNA): TGTGCCACCCCAGGGACGGAACAACCGAACAATCAGCCCCAGCATTTT.

This rearrangement joins TRBV5-4 to TRBJ2-7, with TRBD1 identical over 9 bases. This CDR3 has 13 amino acids. The germline V gene encodes CDR1 SGHNT and CDR2 YYREEE (reference sequence). V shed 4 bases, J shed 3 bases, and the junction held 2 bases outside the gene matches. The CDR3 sequence is CASSGGQGYEQYF. The CDR3 coding sequence is TGTGCCAGCAGCGGGGGACAGGGCTACGAGCAGTACTTC.

In this sample, this clone turned up a few times. The chain has TRBV25-1 and TRBJ2-7; the D gene is possibly TRBD2 (7 bases). This CDR3 spans 17 amino acids. The V end was cut by 10 bases, the J end by 2 bases, with 27 bases between. Germline V lookup: CDR1 MGHDK, CDR2 SYGVNS. CDR3 loop: CAKKARRGPEGPYEQYF. CDR3 DNA sequence: TGTGCCAAGAAAGCGCGGCGGGGGCCCGAGGGGCCCTACGAGCAGTACTTC.

The V gene is TRBV9, the J gene TRBJ2-1; a possible D gene is TRBD1 (7 bases). CDR1 is SGDLS and CDR2 is YYNGEE in the germline V gene. The V end lost 1 base, the J end lost 4 bases, and 15 bases lay between the germline ends. The CDR3 totals 16 residues. In DNA form, the CDR3 reads TGTGCCAGCAGCGTATCCAGCAGGGGGACTTACAATGAGCAGTTCTTC. Its translation is CASSVSSRGTYNEQFF.

This rearrangement joins TRBV7-3 to TRBJ2-7; TRBD2 matches 7 bases. CDR1 and CDR2 from the germline V gene are SGHTA and FQGTGA. CDR3 size: 15 residues. Trimming removed 3 bases from V and 3 bases from J; junction bases left unmatched: 8. CDR3 sequence (DNA): TGTGCCAGCAGCTTTGGCCCAGGGAGGGTCTACGAGCAGTACTTC. This codes for CASSFGPGRVYEQYF.

The V and J genes are TRBV6-4 and TRBJ1-1; D gene uncertain. CDR1 is MRHNA and CDR2 is SNTAGT in the germline V gene. Deletions cut 4 bases from V and 4 bases from J, with 13 bases between. CDR3 length equals 14 residues. The CDR3 region has the DNA TGTGCCAGCAGTGTTTCCGGGGAGGGCACTGAAGCTTTCTTT. Translation: CASSVSGEGTEAFF.

The chain is built from TRBV10-3 and TRBJ2-1, with 8 bases lining up with TRBD2. The CDR3 totals 14 residues. Trimming cost V 4 bases and J 5 bases; bases outside gene matches: 4. CDR1 is ENHRY, CDR2 SYGVKD, per germline. The DNA of the CDR3 is TGTGCCATCAGTGGCGGGGGGAAGAACAATGAGCAGTTCTTC. Translating it yields CAISGGGKNNEQFF.

The CDR3 DNA reads TGTGCCAGCAGTGACCTCGACAGGGTGTTCTATGGCTACACCTTC. Residues: CASSDLDRVFYGYTF. This sequence joins TRBV6-1 and TRBJ1-2; 7 bases are shared with TRBD1. Germline loops: CDR1 MNHNS, CDR2 SASEGT. CDR3 length: 15 amino acids. V shed 3 bases and J 4 bases; nucleotides not matched to a gene: 8.

The rearrangement links TRBV2 to TRBJ2-3; TRBD1 matches at 8 bases. The V gene end was trimmed by 6 bases and the J gene end by 4 bases; junction bases not matched to a gene: 9. CDR3 length: 15 residues. Germline V gene sequence: CDR1 SNHLY, CDR2 FYNNEI. The CDR3 loop reads CASSWGDRLADTQYF. The CDR3 coding sequence is TGTGCCAGCAGCTGGGGGGACAGGCTTGCAGATACGCAGTATTTT.

With respect to this clone: The sample contains more than one DNA sequence encoding this CDR3. The rearrangement uses TRBV18 and TRBJ2-5, with 11 bases aligning to TRBD1. The CDR3 is made up of 15 amino acids. After removal of 3 bases from V and 4 bases from J, the junction contained 4 bases not matched to a gene. Germline V gene sequence: CDR1 KGHSH, CDR2 LQKENI. The CDR3 DNA is TGTGCCAGCTCACCCGGGACAGGGGGTGGAGAGACCCAGTACTTC. Its translation: CASSPGTGGGETQYF.

This chain links TRBV9 with TRBJ2-7; D ambiguous. The CDR3 covers 14 residues. CDR1 is SGDLS, CDR2 YYNGEE, per germline. Deletions cut 2 bases from V and 0 bases from J, with 9 bases between. The CDR3 nucleotides read TGTGCCAGCAGCGTCGGCCTGAGCTCCTACGAGCAGTACTTC. This translates into CASSVGLSSYEQYF.

This clone was seen a few times. The chain carries TRBV9 and TRBJ2-1; a possible D gene is TRBD1 (6 bases). CDR3 length: 12 residues. Germline loops: CDR1 SGDLS, CDR2 YYNGEE. Trimming removed 3 bases from V and 7 bases from J, with 8 bases in between. CDR3 sequence: CASSEGGNEQFF. CDR3 DNA: TGTGCCAGCAGCGAAGGGGGTAATGAGCAGTTCTTC.

This chain joins TRBV30 and TRBJ2-1; TRBD2 aligns across 9 bases. Losses at the gene ends were 3 bases for V and 10 bases for J; bases not matched to a gene: 4. Germline-derived CDR1 and CDR2 are GTSNPN and SVGIG (reference sequence). This CDR3 has 12 residues. The CDR3 spells CAWSALAGEQFF. For the CDR3, the DNA is TGTGCCTGGAGCGCTCTAGCGGGGGAGCAGTTCTTC.

The rearrangement joins TRBV5-5 to TRBJ1-6, with 8 bases identical to TRBD1. CDR3 size: 17 residues. Germline V gene sequence: CDR1 SGHKS, CDR2 YYEKEE (reference sequence). The V segment lost 2 bases and the J segment 0 bases; nucleotides outside the gene matches: 4. CDR3 region: CASSFSGTGSYNSPLHF. In DNA, the CDR3 is TGTGCCAGCAGCTTCTCCGGGACAGGCTCCTATAATTCACCCCTCCACTTT.

The J gene is TRBJ1-2, the V gene TRBV3-1 (or the pseudogene TRBV3-2); TRBD1 matches at 8 bases. The germline V gene encodes CDR1 LGHDT and CDR2 YNNKEL (reference sequence). With 1 base clipped from V and 3 bases from J, the junction kept 4 bases outside the gene matches. CDR3 size: 15 residues. CDR3 protein: CASSQAVTGDYGYTF. DNA of the CDR3: TGTGCCAGCAGCCAAGCCGTGACAGGGGACTATGGCTACACCTTC.

The rearrangement joins TRBV24-1 to TRBJ2-1; D possibly corresponds to TRBD2 (6 bases). Germline values: CDR1 KGHDR, CDR2 SFDVKD. The CDR3 runs 14 residues. V lost 9 bases, J lost 1 base, and 12 bases lay in between. The CDR3 spells CATRGSSSYNEQFF. CDR3 DNA sequence: TGTGCCACCCGGGGGTCTTCGTCCTACAATGAGCAGTTCTTC.

The rearrangement joins TRBV11-3 to TRBJ1-5; D perhaps matches TRBD1 (5 bases). Trimming stripped 0 bases from V and 6 bases from J, with 21 bases between. Per the germline V gene, CDR1 is SGHNT and CDR2 is YENEEA. The CDR3 contains 18 residues. Here the CDR3 DNA reads TGTGCCAGCAGCTTAGACGTCCAAGGGGCCTCACGCGGTCAGCCCCAGCATTTT. Translated: CASSLDVQGASRGQPQHF.

The chain recombines TRBV28 with TRBJ1-5; no definite D call. Trimming stripped 3 bases from V and 4 bases from J, with 19 bases between. Per the germline V gene, CDR1 is MDHEN and CDR2 is SYDVKM. The CDR3 has 17 amino acids. The CDR3 sequence: CASSLFYGSRGNQPQHF. DNA of the CDR3: TGTGCCAGCAGTTTGTTCTACGGGTCCCGTGGGAATCAGCCCCAGCATTTT.

The chain links TRBV2 to TRBJ1-5, with D tentatively TRBD1 (5 bases). CDR1 is SNHLY and CDR2 is FYNNEI in the germline V gene. Between the trimmed V and J ends, which lost 5 bases and 0 bases, there was a span of 11 bases. The CDR3 has 15 residues. The CDR3 loop reads CASSRDGHSNQPQHF. As DNA, the CDR3 is TGTGCCAGCAGTAGGGACGGCCATAGCAATCAGCCCCAGCATTTT.

This clone has more than one count but fewer than ten. The chain employs TRBV25-1 and TRBJ1-4; D might be TRBD1 (6 bases). Trimming pared 2 bases from V and 2 bases from J, leaving 6 bases between. The CDR3 is made up of 14 amino acids. The V gene's germline CDR1 is MGHDK and CDR2 SYGVNS. The DNA of the CDR3 is TGTGCCAGCAGTGAAGGACAGACTAATGAAAAACTGTTTTTT. Translating gives CASSEGQTNEKLFF. The variable domain in full, completed from reference TRBV25-1 and TRBJ1-4, reads EADIYQTPRYLVIGTGKKITLECSQTMGHDKMYWYQQDPGMELHLIHYSYGVNSTEKGDLSSESTVSRIRTEHFPLTLESARPSHTSQYLCASSEGQTNEKLFFGSGTQLSVL.

V is TRBV3-1 (or the pseudogene TRBV3-2) and J is TRBJ1-6; TRBD1 matches at 7 bases. Germline CDR1 is LGHDT and CDR2 is YNNKEL (reference sequence). The CDR3 length is 14 residues. V dropped 4 bases and J dropped 9; count of bases not matched to a gene: 6. DNA of the CDR3: TGTGCCAGCAGCCCACGAGGGGACAGTTCACCCCTCCACTTT. Its translation: CASSPRGDSSPLHF.

CDR3 sequence: CASSIEGLNTEAFF. CDR3 nucleotides: TGTGCCAGTAGTATTGAGGGACTTAACACTGAAGCTTTCTTT. This chain joins TRBV19 and TRBJ1-1, with a tentative D call TRBD1 (5 bases). V was trimmed by 3 bases and J by 2 bases, leaving 10 bases between them. The CDR3 contains 14 residues. Germline V gene data show CDR1 as LNHDA and CDR2 as SQIVND (reference sequence).

V is TRBV4-1 and J is TRBJ1-4; D not resolved. CDR3 length: 16 residues. Germline loops: CDR1 MGHRA, CDR2 YSYEKL. Trimming shortened V by 0 bases and J by 0 bases, and 8 bases separated the two germline ends. The CDR3 sequence: CASSQDGSATNEKLFF. CDR3 coding DNA: TGCGCCAGCAGCCAAGATGGCAGTGCAACTAATGAAAAACTGTTTTTT.